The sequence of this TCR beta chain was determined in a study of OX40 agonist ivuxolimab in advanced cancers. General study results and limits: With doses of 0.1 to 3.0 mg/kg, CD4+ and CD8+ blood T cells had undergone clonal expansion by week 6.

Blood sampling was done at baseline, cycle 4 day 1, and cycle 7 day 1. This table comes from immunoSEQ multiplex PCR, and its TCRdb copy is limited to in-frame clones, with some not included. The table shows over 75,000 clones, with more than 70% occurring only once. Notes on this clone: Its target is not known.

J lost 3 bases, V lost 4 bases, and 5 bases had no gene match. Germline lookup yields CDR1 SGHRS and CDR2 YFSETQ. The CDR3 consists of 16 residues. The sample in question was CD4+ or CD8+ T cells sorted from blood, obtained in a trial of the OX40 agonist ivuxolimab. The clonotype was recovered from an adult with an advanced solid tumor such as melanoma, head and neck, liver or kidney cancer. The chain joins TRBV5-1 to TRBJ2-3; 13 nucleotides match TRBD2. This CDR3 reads CASSPRLAGGTDTQYF. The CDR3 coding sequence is TGCGCCAGCAGCCCGAGACTAGCGGGGGGAACAGATACGCAGTATTTT. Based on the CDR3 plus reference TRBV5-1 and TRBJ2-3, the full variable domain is KAGVTQTPRYLIKTRGQQVTLSCSPISGHRSVSWYQQTPGQGLQFLFEYFSETQRNKGNFPGRFSGRQFSNSRSEMNVSTLELGDSALYLCASSPRLAGGTDTQYFGPGTRLTVL.